This is a list of T cell receptor beta chains from one sample in a study of identical twins. TCRdb recomputed calls from the 5' RACE reads with MiXCR, one row per CDR3 protein. The table has some 320,000 distinct CDR3 sequences, roughly an eighth seen once; the top ten hold roughly 7%. The same sample was also studied in work on yellow fever vaccine responses in identical twins.

Sample: CD8+ T cells sorted from blood. All receptors come from a young woman in good health. The CDR3 runs from the conserved cysteine through the conserved F or W. Each record gives: J gene, clone size, D gene, V gene, CDR3 DNA, CDR3 protein. The D gene is left open where the match is weak. Not every row has a clone size; where given, it reads once, few, many or a size class.

TRBJ2-6 | few | NA | TRBV3-1 | TGTGCCAGCAGCCAAGAAACTGGGGCCAACGTCCTGACTTTC | CASSQETGANVLTF
TRBJ1-2 | few | NA | TRBV12-3/TRBV12-4 | TGTGCCAGCAGTTTATACGGGGTTAACTATGGCTACACCTTC | CASSLYGVNYGYTF
TRBJ2-1 | many | NA | TRBV6-5 | TGTGCCAGCAGTTACTCGAGCGGGTTCTCCTACAATGAGCAGTTCTTC | CASSYSSGFSYNEQFF
TRBJ2-7 | few | TRBD1 | TRBV28 | TGTGCCAGCAGGGACAGGGATGACTACGAGCAGTACTTC | CASRDRDDYEQYF
TRBJ2-7 | NA | NA | TRBV9 | TGTGCCAGCAGCGTGTCAGGGTCCGCCTACGAGCAGTACTTC | CASSVSGSAYEQYF
TRBJ1-1 | NA | NA | TRBV16 | TGTGCCAGCAGCCAATTGGGTGGAGAAGTGGGCACTGAAGCTTTCTTT | CASSQLGGEVGTEAFF
TRBJ2-1 | NA | TRBD2 | TRBV20-1 | TGCAGTGCTAGAGACCAGGTAACTAGCGGGAGGTTTGACTACAATGAGCAGTTCTTC | CSARDQVTSGRFDYNEQFF
TRBJ1-1 | few | NA | TRBV10-3 | TGTGCCATCAGTCCGCCCGGGAGTTTCACTGAAGCTTTCTTT | CAISPPGSFTEAFF
TRBJ1-1 | NA | NA | TRBV12-3/TRBV12-4 | TGTGCCAGCAGTTTGGCCAGCTTTTTAATGCCGAACACTGAAGCTTTCTTT | CASSLASFLMPNTEAFF
TRBJ1-1 | NA | NA | TRBV7-8 | TGTGCCAGCAGCTTACAGTCCCAGGGGTGGAACACTGAAGCTTTCTTT | CASSLQSQGWNTEAFF
TRBJ2-7 | NA | NA | TRBV7-9 | TGTGCCAGCAGCACCTCAATCTCCTACGAGCAGTACTTC | CASSTSISYEQYF
TRBJ2-7 | NA | TRBD2 | TRBV2 | TGTGCCAGCAGTGAAGCGTGGGAGGGCGAGCAGTACTTC | CASSEAWEGEQYF
TRBJ1-2 | NA | NA | TRBV6-5 | TGTGCCAGCAGTACCTCCGACTATGGCTACACCTTC | CASSTSDYGYTF
TRBJ2-7 | NA | NA | TRBV19 | TGTGCCAGTAGTATAGAGGTGGCCTCCTACGAGCAGTACTTC | CASSIEVASYEQYF
TRBJ2-3 | NA | NA | TRBV7-9 | TGTGCCAGCAGCTTCCAGGCTAGCACAGATACGCAGTATTTT | CASSFQASTDTQYF
TRBJ1-1 | NA | NA | TRBV29-1 | TGCAGCGGAGAGACGTCGTACACTGAAGCTTTCTTT | CSGETSYTEAFF
TRBJ2-3 | NA | TRBD2 | TRBV2 | TGTGCCAGCAGCCCCCCGGAGCGGGACTCCACAGATACGCAGTATTTT | CASSPPERDSTDTQYF
TRBJ2-1 | many | NA | TRBV28 | TGTGCCAGCATCGCCGTCGTGGGAATCCTCGATGAGCAGTTCTTC | CASIAVVGILDEQFF
TRBJ1-1 | many | NA | TRBV9 | TGTGCCAGCAGTCCTACTTCGACGGCGAACACTGAAGCTTTCTTT | CASSPTSTANTEAFF
TRBJ2-5 | many | NA | TRBV12-5 | TGTGCTAGTGGTTTTGGAGAGACCCAGTACTTC | CASGFGETQYF
TRBJ2-7 | NA | TRBD1 | TRBV5-1 | TGCGCCAGCAGCGGGACAGATCCCTACGAGCAGTACTTC | CASSGTDPYEQYF
TRBJ2-2 | many | NA | TRBV7-8 | TGTGCCAGCAGCTTGTCCACTACCGGGGAGCTGTTTTTT | CASSLSTTGELFF
TRBJ2-5 | NA | TRBD1 | TRBV27 | TGTGCCAGCAGCTACGGGACAGGGAGTCAAGAGACCCAGTACTTC | CASSYGTGSQETQYF
TRBJ1-4 | few | TRBD1 | TRBV15 | TGTGCCACCAGCAGTTACAGGGGTAGTGCGAAACTGTTTTTT | CATSSYRGSAKLFF
TRBJ2-3 | NA | TRBD1 | TRBV15 | TGTGCCACCAGCAGAGATCTAGAGGGGGCTGGGACGCAGTATTTT | CATSRDLEGAGTQYF
TRBJ2-3 | few | NA | TRBV4-1 | TGCGCCAGCAGCCAAAGACTTTGGATTACGCAGTATTTT | CASSQRLWITQYF
TRBJ1-1 | NA | TRBD1 | TRBV27 | TGTGCCAGCAGTCAAAGGACAGGGGGATCCACTGAAGCTTTCTTT | CASSQRTGGSTEAFF
TRBJ2-1 | NA | TRBD2 | TRBV28 | TGTGCCAGCAGTCTCCAACTAGCGGGCTCCTACAATGAGCAGTTCTTC | CASSLQLAGSYNEQFF
TRBJ1-5 | NA | NA | TRBV7-6 | TGTGCCAGCAGCTTAGATAAGGGCAATCAGCCCCAGCATTTT | CASSLDKGNQPQHF
TRBJ2-1 | few | NA | TRBV7-8 | TGTGCCAGCAGCTTACCGGGACCCAACTCCTACAATGAGCAGTTCTTC | CASSLPGPNSYNEQFF
TRBJ2-1 | few | TRBD2 | TRBV27 | TGTGCCAGCAGTTTATGGTCCGGGACTAGCGTCTACAATGAGCAGTTCTTC | CASSLWSGTSVYNEQFF
TRBJ2-3 | NA | TRBD1 | TRBV12-3/TRBV12-4 | TGTGCCAGCAGTCCGGACAGGGCCCCAGATACGCAGTATTTT | CASSPDRAPDTQYF
TRBJ2-1 | many | TRBD2 | TRBV4-1 | TGCGCCAGCAGCCAAGATCGCCTAGCGGATTCCTACAATGAGCAGTTCTTC | CASSQDRLADSYNEQFF
TRBJ1-4 | NA | TRBD1 | TRBV6-5 | TGTGCCAGCAGTTACTCCGGGACAGGGGAAAAACTGTTTTTT | CASSYSGTGEKLFF
TRBJ1-1 | NA | NA | TRBV2 | TGTGCCAGATCTGGGTCCACCATCCCGAACACTGAAGCTTTCTTT | CARSGSTIPNTEAFF
TRBJ2-5 | few | TRBD2 | TRBV7-8 | TGTGCCAGCACCAGAGGGACTAGCGCAGAGACCCAGTACTTC | CASTRGTSAETQYF
TRBJ2-5 | NA | NA | TRBV12-3/TRBV12-4 | TGTGCCAGCAGTTTTAGTTCCCCACAGGGGACCCAGTACTTC | CASSFSSPQGTQYF
TRBJ2-7 | NA | TRBD2 | TRBV28 | TGTGCCAGCAGTTTAAGACTAGCGGGAGGTCTATACGAGCAGTACTTC | CASSLRLAGGLYEQYF
TRBJ1-2 | few | NA | TRBV7-6 | TGTGCCAGCAGCTCTGACGGCCGGAACTATGGCTACACCTTC | CASSSDGRNYGYTF
TRBJ2-1 | NA | NA | TRBV24-1 | TGTGCCACCAGTGATTTGCTGGGATCTGATGAGCAGTTCTTC | CATSDLLGSDEQFF
TRBJ2-4 | NA | NA | TRBV7-6 | TGTGCCAGCAGCAAGGAGTTACCGGCAGCCAAAAACATTCAGTACTTC | CASSKELPAAKNIQYF
TRBJ2-6 | NA | NA | TRBV12-5 | TGTGCCTCCTCCTCTTCTAAGGGACGGCTTCACTCTGGGGCCAACGTCCTGACTTTC | CASSSSKGRLHSGANVLTF
TRBJ2-1 | many | TRBD2 | TRBV12-3/TRBV12-4 | TGTGCCAGCAGTCCCGCGGGAGTCGTATATGAGCAGTTCTTC | CASSPAGVVYEQFF
TRBJ1-2 | NA | TRBD1 | TRBV9 | TGTGCCAGCGAAGACAGGGCCTATGGCTACACCTTC | CASEDRAYGYTF
TRBJ1-2 | NA | TRBD1 | TRBV9 | TGTGCCAGCAGCCTTACAGGGGGCTATGACTATGGCTACACCTTC | CASSLTGGYDYGYTF
TRBJ2-3 | NA | TRBD2 | TRBV12-3/TRBV12-4 | TGTGCCAGCAGTTCGAGACTAGCGGGAGTGTCAGATACGCAGTATTTT | CASSSRLAGVSDTQYF
TRBJ2-2 | NA | NA | TRBV20-1 | TGCAGTGCTAGTGAACTTAACACCGGGGAGCTGTTTTTT | CSASELNTGELFF
TRBJ2-7 | many | NA | TRBV29-1 | TGCAGCGTTGAGGACCTAAAAACCTACGAGCAGTACTTC | CSVEDLKTYEQYF
TRBJ2-2 | NA | NA | TRBV27 | TGTGCCAGCAGTCCCAACTTAAAACGGACCGGGGAGCTGTTTTTT | CASSPNLKRTGELFF
TRBJ2-7 | few | NA | TRBV7-9 | TGTGCCAGCGGCGAGCCGGAGGGCTTGGTTGGCGAGCAGTACTTC | CASGEPEGLVGEQYF
TRBJ2-3 | many | NA | TRBV5-1 | TGCGCCAGCAGCTGGAGCACAGATACGCAGTATTTT | CASSWSTDTQYF
TRBJ1-1 | NA | NA | TRBV27 | TGTGCCAGCAGCAGTAGTTTGAACACTGAAGCTTTCTTT | CASSSSLNTEAFF
TRBJ1-6 | NA | TRBD1 | TRBV5-1 | TGCGCCAGCAGCTTGCGGTATCGTTTGGACAGGGATAATTCACCCCTCCACTTT | CASSLRYRLDRDNSPLHF